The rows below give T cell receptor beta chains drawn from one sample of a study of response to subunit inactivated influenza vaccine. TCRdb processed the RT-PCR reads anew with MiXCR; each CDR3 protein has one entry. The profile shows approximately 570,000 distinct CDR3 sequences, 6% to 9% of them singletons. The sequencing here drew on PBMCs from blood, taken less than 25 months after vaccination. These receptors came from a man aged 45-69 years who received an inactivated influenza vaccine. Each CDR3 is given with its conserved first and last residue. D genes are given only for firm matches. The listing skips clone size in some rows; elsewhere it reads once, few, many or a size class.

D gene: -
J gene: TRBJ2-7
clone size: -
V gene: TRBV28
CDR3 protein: CASSFTGRNRYEQYF
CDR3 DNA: TGTGCCAGCAGTTTTACAGGGCGGAATCGCTACGAGCAGTACTTC

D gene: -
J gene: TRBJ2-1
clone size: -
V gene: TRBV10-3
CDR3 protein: CAISVINLKNEQFF
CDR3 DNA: TGTGCCATCAGTGTGATCAACCTAAAGAATGAGCAGTTCTTC

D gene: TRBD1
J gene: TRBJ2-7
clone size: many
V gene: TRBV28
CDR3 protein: CASSYGTGWYF
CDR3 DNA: TGTGCCAGCAGCTACGGGACAGGGTGGTACTTC

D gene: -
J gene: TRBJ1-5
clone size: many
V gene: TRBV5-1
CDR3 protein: CASARDGTRGQPQHF
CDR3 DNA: TGCGCCAGCGCTCGGGACGGTACTCGGGGTCAGCCCCAGCATTTT

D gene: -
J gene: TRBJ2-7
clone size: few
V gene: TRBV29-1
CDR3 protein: CSCGSSGYEQYF
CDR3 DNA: TGCAGCTGTGGCTCGAGCGGCTACGAGCAGTACTTC

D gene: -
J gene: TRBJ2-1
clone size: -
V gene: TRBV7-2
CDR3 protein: CASSLNFDPANEQFF
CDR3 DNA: TGTGCCAGCAGCTTGAATTTCGACCCCGCCAATGAGCAGTTCTTC

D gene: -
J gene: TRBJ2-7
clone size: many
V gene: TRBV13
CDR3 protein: CASSVQGKEQYF
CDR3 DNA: TGTGCCAGCAGCGTACAGGGTAAGGAGCAGTACTTC

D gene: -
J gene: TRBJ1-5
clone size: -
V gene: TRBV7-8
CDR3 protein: CASSLAYVDRTNQPQHF
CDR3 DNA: TGTGCCAGCAGCTTAGCTTACGTTGACAGAACTAATCAGCCCCAGCATTTT

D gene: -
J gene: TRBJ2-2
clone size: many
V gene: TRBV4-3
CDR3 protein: CASSQDHRVQAGELFF
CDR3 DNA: TGCGCCAGCAGCCAAGATCATAGGGTTCAAGCCGGGGAGCTGTTTTTT

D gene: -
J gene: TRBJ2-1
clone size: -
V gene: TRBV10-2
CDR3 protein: CASRVLSPYNEQFF
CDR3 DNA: TGCGCCAGCAGAGTCCTTTCCCCATACAATGAGCAGTTCTTC

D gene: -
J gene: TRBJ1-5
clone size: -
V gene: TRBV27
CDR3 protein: CASSSVRPSNQPQHF
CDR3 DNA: TGTGCCAGCAGTTCCGTTCGGCCAAGCAATCAGCCCCAGCATTTT

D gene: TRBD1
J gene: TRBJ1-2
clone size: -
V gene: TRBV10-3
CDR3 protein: CALQGDLRYDYTF
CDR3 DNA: TGTGCCCTACAGGGGGATCTCCGCTATGACTACACCTTC

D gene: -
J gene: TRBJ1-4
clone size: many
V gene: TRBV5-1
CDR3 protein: CASSLAVSGNEKLFF
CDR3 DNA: TGCGCCAGCAGCTTGGCGGTCAGCGGGAATGAAAAACTGTTTTTT

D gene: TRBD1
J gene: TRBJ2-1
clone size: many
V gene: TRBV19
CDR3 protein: CASAPGQGRLNEQFF
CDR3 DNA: TGTGCCAGTGCCCCGGGACAGGGTAGGCTCAATGAGCAGTTCTTC

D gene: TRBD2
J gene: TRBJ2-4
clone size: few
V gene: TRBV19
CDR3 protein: CASSIGAGGIAKNIQYF
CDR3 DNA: TGTGCCAGTAGTATAGGAGCGGGGGGTATAGCCAAAAACATTCAGTACTTC

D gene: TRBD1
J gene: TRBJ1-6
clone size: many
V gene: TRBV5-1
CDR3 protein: CASSARDRDGPLHF
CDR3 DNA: TGCGCCAGCAGCGCCCGGGACAGGGACGGACCCCTCCACTTT

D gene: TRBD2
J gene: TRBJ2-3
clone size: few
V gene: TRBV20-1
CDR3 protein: CSASRRTSGRADTQYF
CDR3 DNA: TGCAGTGCTAGCCGTCGGACTAGCGGGAGGGCAGATACGCAGTATTTT

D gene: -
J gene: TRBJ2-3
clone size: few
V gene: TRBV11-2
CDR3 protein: CASRGPRMRGPSASGTDTQYF
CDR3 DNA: TGTGCCAGCAGGGGCCCGCGGATGAGGGGACCTAGCGCATCGGGCACAGATACGCAGTATTTT

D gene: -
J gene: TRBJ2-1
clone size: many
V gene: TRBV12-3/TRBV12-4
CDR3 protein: CASSLALGSYNEQFF
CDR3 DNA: TGTGCCAGCAGTTTAGCGCTAGGCTCCTACAATGAGCAGTTCTTC

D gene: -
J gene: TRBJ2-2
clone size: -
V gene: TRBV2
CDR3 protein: CASSEWRPTINTGELFF
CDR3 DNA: TGTGCCAGCAGTGAGTGGCGTCCTACCATAAACACCGGGGAGCTGTTTTTT

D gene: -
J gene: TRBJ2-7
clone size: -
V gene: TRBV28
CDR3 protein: CASSLSEVVEQYF
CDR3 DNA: TGTGCCAGCAGTTTATCCGAGGTCGTCGAGCAGTACTTC

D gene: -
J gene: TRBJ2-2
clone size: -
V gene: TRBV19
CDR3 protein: CAGIANTGELFF
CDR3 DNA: TGTGCCGGGATCGCGAACACCGGGGAGCTGTTTTTT

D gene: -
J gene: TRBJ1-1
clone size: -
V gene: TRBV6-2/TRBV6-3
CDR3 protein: CASRVVAGDTEAFF
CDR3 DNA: TGTGCCAGCAGGGTGGTGGCAGGCGACACTGAAGCTTTCTTT

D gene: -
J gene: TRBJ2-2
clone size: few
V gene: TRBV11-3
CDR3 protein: CASSLMLAGANTGELFF
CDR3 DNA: TGTGCCAGCAGCTTAATGTTAGCAGGTGCGAACACCGGGGAGCTGTTTTTT

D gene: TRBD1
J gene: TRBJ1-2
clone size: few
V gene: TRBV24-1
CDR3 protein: CATSDGQGTRSYGYTF
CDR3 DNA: TGTGCCACCAGTGATGGACAGGGTACCCGAAGCTATGGCTACACCTTC

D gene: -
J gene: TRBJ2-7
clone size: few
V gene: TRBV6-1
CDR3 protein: CASRGTVSYEQYF
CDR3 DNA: TGTGCCAGCCGCGGGACAGTCTCCTACGAGCAGTACTTC

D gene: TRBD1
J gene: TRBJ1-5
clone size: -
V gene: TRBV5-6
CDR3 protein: CASSRTGYQPQHF
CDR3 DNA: TGTGCCAGCAGTAGGACAGGGTATCAGCCCCAGCATTTT

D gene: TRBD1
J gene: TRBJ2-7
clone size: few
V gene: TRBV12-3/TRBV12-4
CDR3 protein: CASNRDSYEQYF
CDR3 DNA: TGTGCCAGCAATCGGGACAGCTACGAGCAGTACTTC

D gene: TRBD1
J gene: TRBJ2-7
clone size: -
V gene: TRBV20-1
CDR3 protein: CSASRDSIGQYF
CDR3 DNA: TGCAGTGCTAGCCGGGACAGCATAGGGCAGTACTTC

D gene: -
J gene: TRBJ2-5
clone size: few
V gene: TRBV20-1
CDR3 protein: CSALARDSRRTQYF
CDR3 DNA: TGCAGTGCTCTCGCACGGGACTCCCGTCGGACCCAGTACTTC

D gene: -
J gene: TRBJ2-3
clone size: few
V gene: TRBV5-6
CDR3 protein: CASSPIWSRDSTDTQYF
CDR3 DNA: TGTGCCAGCAGCCCCATATGGTCCCGGGACAGCACAGATACGCAGTATTTT

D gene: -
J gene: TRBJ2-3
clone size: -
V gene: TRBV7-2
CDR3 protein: CASSLAGGGQINTQYF
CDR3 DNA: TGTGCCAGCAGCTTAGCGGGAGGGGGCCAAATTAATACGCAGTATTTT

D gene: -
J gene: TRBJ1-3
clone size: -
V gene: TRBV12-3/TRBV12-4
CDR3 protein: CASTGLSFSGNTIYF
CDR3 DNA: TGTGCCAGTACAGGGCTTTCCTTCTCTGGAAACACCATATATTTT